Listed here is a single TCR beta chain. TCRdb's copy holds only in-frame clones and misses some; the assay was immunoSEQ multiplex PCR. The sample holds hundreds of thousands of clones, about 91% seen once. The CDR3 spans 14 residues. CDR1 is MDHEN and CDR2 is SYDVKM in the germline V gene. J lost 3 bases, V lost 3 bases, and 1 base had no gene match. These data come from a study of blood T cell repertoires in COVID-19. For the study at large: Sites across the United States, Italy and Spain contributed samples from acute and convalescent COVID-19.

The source of this sequence is a woman aged 55-70 years with acute or convalescent COVID-19. The J gene is TRBJ2-3, the V gene TRBV28, with 9 bases lining up with TRBD1. Input material: peripheral blood. CDR3 in amino acids: CASSLGQGTDTQYF. The CDR3 coding sequence is TGTGCCAGCAGTTTGGGACAGGGAACAGATACGCAGTATTTT.